This T cell receptor beta chain was documented in a study of graft-versus-host responses after intestinal transplantation. Study-wide context: Recipients underwent multivisceral, liver-intestinal, or isolated intestinal transplants. Each recipient received anti-thymocyte globulin induction, then tacrolimus and steroids for about 3 years.

The study, taken as a whole, reports: Early declines in HvG clones that occurred post-transplant were associated with peak circulating GvH clone levels.

Measured with immunoSEQ multiplex PCR; TCRdb has only the in-frame clones, and not every one. The sample shows approximately 90,000 clones, about 87% of them seen only once. Turning to this clone: Its specificity is unknown.

The CDR3 runs 15 residues. Germline lookup yields CDR1 SGDLS and CDR2 YYNGEE. V shed 4 bases, J shed 5 bases, and the junction held 8 bases outside the gene matches. The chain is built from TRBV9 and TRBJ2-4; 8 bases map to TRBD2. The input for sequencing was unstimulated CD4+ T cells sorted from spleen or lymph node cells, taken before transplant. The source is a human donor who was the organ donor for an intestinal transplant. CDR3: CASSSQAGVQNIQYF. The CDR3 DNA sequence: TGTGCCAGCAGCTCTCAAGCGGGAGTGCAAAACATTCAGTACTTC.